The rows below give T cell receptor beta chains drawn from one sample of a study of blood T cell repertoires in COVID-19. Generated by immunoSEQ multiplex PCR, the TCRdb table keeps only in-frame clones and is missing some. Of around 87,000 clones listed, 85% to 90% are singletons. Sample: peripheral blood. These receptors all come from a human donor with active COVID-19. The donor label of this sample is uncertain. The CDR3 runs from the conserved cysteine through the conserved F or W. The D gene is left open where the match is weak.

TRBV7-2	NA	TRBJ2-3	CASSLGGRRTDTQYF	TGTGCCAGCAGCTTAGGAGGCCGCCGCACAGATACGCAGTATTTT
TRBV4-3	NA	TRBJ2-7	CASSQGAYYEQYF	TGCGCCAGCAGCCAGGGGGCCTACTACGAGCAGTACTTC
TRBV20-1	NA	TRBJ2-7	CSASRYRSYEQYF	TGCAGTGCTAGTCGCTACCGCTCCTACGAGCAGTACTTC
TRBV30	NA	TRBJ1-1	CASIWQTLNTEAFF	TGTGCCTCGATATGGCAGACTCTAAACACTGAAGCTTTCTTT
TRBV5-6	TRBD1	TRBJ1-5	CASSLGTGVNQPQHF	TGTGCCAGCAGCTTGGGTACAGGGGTGAATCAGCCCCAGCATTTT
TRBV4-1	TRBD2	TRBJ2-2	CASSHPRTSGTGELFF	TGCGCCAGCAGCCACCCGCGGACTAGCGGCACCGGGGAGCTGTTTTTT
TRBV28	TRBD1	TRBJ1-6	CASSRDRVSPLHF	TGTGCCAGTAGCCGGGACAGGGTTTCACCCCTCCACTTT
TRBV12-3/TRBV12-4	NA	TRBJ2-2	CASSQTGTGELFF	TGTGCCAGCAGCCAAACAGGGACCGGGGAGCTGTTTTTT
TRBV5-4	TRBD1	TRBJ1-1	CASSLRDRGLRGTEAFF	TGTGCCAGCAGCTTGAGGGACAGGGGGCTACGGGGCACTGAAGCTTTCTTT
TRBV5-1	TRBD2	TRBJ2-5	CASSPRTSQYQETQYF	TGCGCCAGCAGCCCACGGACTAGTCAGTACCAAGAGACCCAGTACTTC
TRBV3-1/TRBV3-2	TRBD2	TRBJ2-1	CASSQCSTVSRGALAGNNEQFF	TGTGCCAGCAGCCAATGCAGCACTGTGTCGCGGGGGGCGCTGGCGGGGAACAATGAGCAGTTCTTC
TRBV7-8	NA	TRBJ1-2	CASSLVADHRSGYTF	TGTGCCAGCAGCTTAGTGGCGGATCACCGCTCAGGCTACACCTTC
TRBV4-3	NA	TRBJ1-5	CASSQEGGNSNQPQHF	TGCGCCAGCAGCCAAGAAGGCGGTAATAGCAATCAGCCCCAGCATTTT
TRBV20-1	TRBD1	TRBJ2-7	CSADRGHEQYF	TGCAGCGCGGACAGGGGTCACGAGCAGTACTTC